This entry describes one T cell receptor beta chain. Here immunoSEQ multiplex PCR was the method, and the copy in TCRdb shows in-frame clones only, minus some. Of roughly 90,000 clones listed, approximately 88% were seen once; the top ten hold about 0.89%. The germline V gene has CDR1 MDHEN and CDR2 SYDVKM. V lost 11 bases and J lost 2, with 16 bases in between. CDR3 size: 14 residues. Time point: pretreatment peripheral blood. The sample comes from a study of PD-L1 blockade in urothelial cancer. Turning to the study itself: Intravenous atezolizumab, 1,200 mg every 3 weeks, was begun by patients around 2014. After treatment start, blood was analyzed at 3 weeks (second dose) and at 6 weeks.

The receptor's source is a woman of 80 years or more with urothelial cancer. Material: PBMCs, obtained around atezolizumab (anti-PD-L1) treatment. The chain recombines TRBV28 with TRBJ1-5; D remains unclear. The DNA for the CDR3 is TGTGCCTTCGGAGGTCGGGCGGGCAATCAGCCCCAGCATTTT. It encodes CAFGGRAGNQPQHF.